This is a list of T cell receptor beta chains from one sample in a study of cytomegalovirus exposure and HLA in healthy donors. Profiled with immunoSEQ multiplex PCR; TCRdb holds only in-frame clones, not every one. The data contain about 160,000 clones, approximately 72% of them seen just once; the ten biggest clones take up 7% to 7.5%. Sequences were obtained from PBMCs. The receptors come from a man between 35 and 55 years old in good health and CMV-seropositive. CDR3s include the opening cysteine and the closing phenylalanine or tryptophan. A D gene is named only where the DNA matches it firmly.

J gene,V gene,D gene,CDR3 protein,CDR3 DNA
TRBJ1-6,TRBV5-1,TRBD1,CASSLGQGALNSPLHF,TGCGCCAGCAGCTTAGGTCAGGGGGCTCTGAATTCACCCCTCCACTTT
TRBJ1-2,TRBV27,TRBD1,CASRRQGPLYGYTF,TGTGCCAGCAGGCGACAGGGTCCCCTCTATGGCTACACCTTC
TRBJ2-7,TRBV29-1,TRBD2,CSVGDQAGEQYF,TGCAGCGTTGGGGACCAAGCGGGGGAGCAGTACTTC
TRBJ2-7,TRBV27,TRBD1,CASSSTNGTGHF,TGTGCCAGCAGTTCTACAAACGGGACAGGACATTTC
TRBJ1-1,TRBV5-4,NA,CASSVAQGRAMNTEAFF,TGTGCCAGCAGCGTAGCACAGGGCAGGGCCATGAACACTGAAGCTTTCTTT
TRBJ1-6,TRBV4-3,NA,CASSHGQRSSYNSPLHF,TGCGCCAGCAGCCACGGCCAAAGGAGCTCCTATAATTCACCCCTCCACTTT
TRBJ1-3,TRBV18,NA,CASSPTGDSGNTIYF,TGTGCCAGCTCACCCACGGGTGACTCTGGAAACACCATATATTTT
TRBJ2-7,TRBV6-6,TRBD1,CASSYTPTGFRYEQYF,TGTGCCAGCAGTTACACCCCGACAGGGTTTCGTTACGAGCAGTACTTC
TRBJ1-1,TRBV7-2,TRBD1,CASSRGTGGWYTEAFF,TGTGCCAGCAGCCGCGGGACAGGGGGTTGGTACACTGAAGCTTTCTTT
TRBJ2-3,TRBV6-1,TRBD2,CASSEGLAGGKISDTQYF,TGTGCCAGCAGTGAAGGACTAGCGGGGGGAAAGATTTCAGATACGCAGTATTTT
TRBJ2-1,TRBV11-3,TRBD2,CASSLDSSGGAPGEQFF,TGTGCCAGCAGCTTAGACTCGAGCGGGGGGGCCCCGGGTGAGCAGTTCTTC
TRBJ1-1,TRBV15,NA,CATSRVGEGTEAFF,TGTGCCACCAGCAGAGTTGGGGAGGGCACTGAAGCTTTCTTT
TRBJ1-3,TRBV5-8,NA,CASSLAGGTGGNTIYF,TGTGCCAGCAGCTTGGCCGGGGGAACTGGAGGAAACACCATATATTTT
TRBJ2-3,TRBV30,TRBD1,CAWSPGQGSGDTQYF,TGTGCCTGGAGCCCAGGACAGGGGTCAGGAGATACGCAGTATTTT